This T cell receptor beta chain was observed in a study of blood T cell repertoires in COVID-19. Study information: Material from acute and convalescent COVID-19 was sourced from the United States, Italy and Spain. PBMCs, B-cell-depleted T cells, or T cells provided the cDNA or gDNA that made up the material.

In the study's own analysis: Estimated nucleated cell counts came from reference gene primer amplification. This table comes from immunoSEQ multiplex PCR, and its TCRdb copy is limited to in-frame clones, with some not included. Clone size and V and J calls were adopted from that table, with D and trimming inferred from the DNA. Of 120,000 or so clones in the sample, roughly 75% were seen once. V dropped 0 bases and J dropped 2 bases, with 20 bases sitting between them. CDR1 and CDR2 from the germline V gene are SNHLY and FYNNEI. The CDR3 is 18 amino acids. This clone appeared a few times. The gene calls are TRBV2 and TRBJ2-7; possible D gene TRBD1, 6 bases. The specimen sequenced was peripheral blood. This receptor was taken from a man in his 60s with active or convalescent COVID-19. In DNA, the CDR3 is TGTGCCAGCAGTGAAGCGAGTCCCCAGGGGACATCCCCCTACGAGCAGTACTTC. Translation gives CASSEASPQGTSPYEQYF. The variable domain in full, with the rest retrieved from reference TRBV2 and TRBJ2-7, is EPEVTQTPSHQVTQMGQEVILRCVPISNHLYFYWYRQILGQKVEFLVSFYNNEISEKSEIFDDQFSVERPDGSNFTLKIRSTKLEDSAMYFCASSEASPQGTSPYEQYFGPGTRLTVT.